This record looks at one TCR beta chain sequence and its context. The table came from immunoSEQ multiplex PCR; TCRdb's copy has only in-frame clones and leaves some out. The sample comprises about 200,000 clones, roughly 86% of which are singletons, and 5.6% rests with the top ten. The data stem from a study of blood T cell repertoires in COVID-19. The wider study: T cells, B-cell-depleted T cells, or PBMCs supplied cDNA or gDNA.

The CDR3 is made up of 13 amino acids. CDR1 and CDR2 (germline): LNHDA, SQIVND (reference sequence). Trimming removed 5 bases at V and 5 bases at J, with 12 bases between. This sequence joins TRBV19 and TRBJ2-5; TRBD1 might be the D (5 bases). This TCR came from a middle-aged man with acute COVID-19. The sample comprised PBMCs or T cells enriched from blood (not recorded which). DNA for the CDR3: TGTGCCAGTAGTCCAGGGTTCGGCGAGACCCAGTACTTC. Amino acid sequence: CASSPGFGETQYF.